This T cell receptor (beta chain) was captured in a study of cytomegalovirus exposure and HLA in healthy donors. Whole-study context: The 120 or so validation repertoires used the same platform as the approximately 670 first-cohort repertoires, a later analysis reported. The study's findings and limits: Researchers catalogued approximately 160 TCR beta chains as cytomegalovirus-associated. Rare sequences made up most TCRs, while some public TCRs were found in many donors.

Generated by immunoSEQ multiplex PCR, the TCRdb table keeps only in-frame clones and is missing some. The sample has 200,000 to 300,000 clones; about 86% are singletons. Germline-derived CDR1 and CDR2 are MNHNY and SVGAGI (reference sequence). This CDR3 is built from 14 residues. V was trimmed by 8 bases and J by 3 bases, leaving 14 bases between them. Concerning this clone itself: Its antigen is still unknown.

The sequenced material came from PBMCs. The TCR sequence derives from a young woman in good health and CMV-seropositive. The chain combines TRBV6-6 with TRBJ2-1; TRBD1 might be the D (6 bases). This CDR3 is CASLQGGVYNEQFF. CDR3 sequence (DNA): TGTGCCAGCCTACAGGGTGGAGTCTACAATGAGCAGTTCTTC.